This T cell receptor (beta chain) is from a study of control samples from healthy donors and cancer patients. Here immunoSEQ multiplex PCR was the method, and the copy in TCRdb shows in-frame clones only, minus some. The sample consists of just over 150,000 clones, about 90% of them appearing once. This CDR3 comprises 14 residues. Trimming removed 0 bases at V and 1 base at J, with 7 bases between. Germline V gene lookup returns CDR1 SGHRS and CDR2 YFSETQ. Sequenced sample: blood. This chain links TRBV5-1 with TRBJ1-1, with D unresolved. This receptor was obtained from a man aged 25-45 years in good health. DNA for the CDR3: TGCGCCAGCAGCTTGGGGGAAGGGAACACTGAAGCTTTCTTT. Residues: CASSLGEGNTEAFF.